Below are 23 T cell receptor beta chains sequenced from a single sample in a study of breast tumors, draining lymph nodes, adjacent tissues. Samples came from axillary lymph nodes draining the breast cancer. TCRdb recomputed calls from the multiplex PCR reads with MiXCR, one row per CDR3 protein. This sample has around 150,000 distinct CDR3 sequences, with 20% to 25% found just once. The sample comprised axillary lymph node tissue. These receptors all stem from a female donor with breast cancer. Some clones in this sample may be carry-over from other donors' samples.

This clonotype was observed a single time. A read error may be the cause here, since a much bigger clone is one base away. The chain is built from TRBV14 and TRBJ2-3, with 7 bases lining up with TRBD1. Gene TRBJ1-5 matches the end of the DNA better, so the J call may be wrong. The CDR3 is made up of 13 amino acids. Germline V lookup: CDR1 SGHDN, CDR2 FVKESK. CDR3 residues: CASSRQGSDTQHF. CDR3 nucleotide sequence: TGTGCCAGCAGTCGACAGGGATCGGATACGCAGCATTTT.

For this clonotype: No conserved phenylalanine or tryptophan is present at the end of the CDR3, so a read error is the likely explanation. It is unclear where the CDR3 begins or ends on the DNA, so no DNA is shown, and the CDR3 is as TCRdb lists it. The chain employs TRBV18 and TRBJ2-3; TRBD1 was called by the table and not checked on the DNA. Germline V lookup: CDR1 KGHSH, CDR2 LQKENI. The CDR3 extends over 15 residues, inclusive of both ends. Here the CDR3 reads CASSPTAGGAETQSL.

The table lists this clonotype with many counts. The chain couples TRBV6-2 or TRBV6-3 to TRBJ2-2; 10 positions match TRBD2. Germline loops: CDR1 MNHEY, CDR2 SVGEGT. V lost 5 bases, J lost 6 bases, and 3 bases stayed unmatched. The CDR3 consists of 14 residues. DNA for the CDR3: TGTGCCAGCAGTACGGGACTAGCGTCCGGGGAGCTGTTTTTT. This gives the protein CASSTGLASGELFF.

Concerning this clonotype: Given a much more abundant clone one base away, this may be a read error. J is TRBJ1-4 and V is TRBV7-9; no clear D. CDR1 and CDR2 from the germline V gene are SEHNR and FQNEAQ (reference sequence). The CDR3 has 13 amino acids. CDR3 nucleotide sequence: TGTGCCAGCAGCCCTATAACCGGTGAAAGACTGTTTTTT. The encoded protein is CASSPITGERLFF.

The rearrangement uses TRBV7-9 and TRBJ2-7; TRBD2 agrees at 11 bases. Trimming at V came to 4 bases and at J to 5 bases, leaving 4 bases not matched to a gene. From germline, CDR1 is SEHNR and CDR2 FQNEAQ (reference sequence). This CDR3 region has 14 residues. The DNA of the CDR3 is TGTGCCAGCAGCTCGACTAGCGGGATCCACGAGCAGTACTTC. Translating it yields CASSSTSGIHEQYF.

The chain links TRBV6-5 to TRBJ2-2; D possibly matches TRBD1 or TRBD2 (5 bases each). From germline, CDR1 is MNHEY and CDR2 SVGAGI. The germline V and J ends were trimmed by 6 bases and 4 bases, with 12 bases remaining between them. The CDR3 covers 14 residues. DNA for the CDR3: TGTGCCAGCAGACGGGACCCGGGCACCGGGGAGCTGTTTTTT. This translates into CASRRDPGTGELFF.

This chain's CDR3 is CASSDLTGGKNTEAFF. The CDR3 nucleotides are TGTGCCAGCAGTGACCTGACAGGGGGGAAGAACACTGAAGCTTTCTTT. The chain employs TRBV6-1 and TRBJ1-1; 9 positions agree with TRBD1. The CDR3 consists of 16 residues. Unmatched junction bases numbered 6, after V lost 3 bases and J lost 1 base. CDR1 is MNHNS and CDR2 is SASEGT in the germline V gene.

Note on this clonotype: It may be a read error: a sequence one base away is much more abundant. The rearrangement uses TRBV25-1 and TRBJ2-1, with TRBD1 matching over 8 bases. This CDR3 has 14 amino acids. V gave up 4 bases and J gave up 4 bases; unmatched junction bases: 3. Germline values: CDR1 MGHDK, CDR2 SYGVNS. CDR3 nucleotides: TGTGCCAGCAGTGGGGACAGGAGTTACAATGAGCAGTTCTTC. Translation: CASSGDRSYNEQFF. The full variable domain, rest sourced from reference TRBV25-1 and TRBJ2-1, is EADIYQTPRYLVIGTGKKITLECSQTMGHDKMYWYQQDPGMELHLIHYSYGVNSTEKGDLSSESTVSRIRTEHFPLTLESARPSHTSQYLCASSGDRSYNEQFFGPGTRLTVL.

Many counts were recorded for this clonotype. The CDR3 nucleotides are TGTGCCAGCAGGAGCACGAACACCGGGGAGCTGTTTTTT. Amino acids: CASRSTNTGELFF. This rearrangement joins TRBV2 to TRBJ2-2; no reliable D call. The V gene's germline CDR1 is SNHLY and CDR2 FYNNEI. The length of the CDR3 is 13 residues. V was pared by 6 bases and J by 0 bases, with 5 bases between.

As concerns this clonotype: This sequence may be a read error, since a much larger clone differs from it by one base. This chain joins TRBV3-1 and TRBJ1-6, with 7 bases fitting TRBD1. The CDR3 has 15 amino acids. Germline V gene data show CDR1 as LGHDT and CDR2 as YNNKEL (reference sequence). CDR3 sequence (DNA): TGTGCCGGCAGTCCCGGCGACAGGGATAATTCACCCCTCCACTTT. Translating it yields CAGSPGDRDNSPLHF.

Ten or more counts support this clonotype. The chain joins TRBV2 to TRBJ1-6, with a weak D call TRBD1 (5 bases). CDR3 size: 15 residues. V shed 3 bases and J shed 7 bases, with 13 bases lying between them. Germline-derived CDR1 and CDR2 are SNHLY and FYNNEI. The chain's CDR3 is CASSEQGVRNSPLHF. The CDR3 DNA reads as TGTGCCAGCAGTGAGCAGGGTGTTCGAAATTCACCCCTCCACTTT.

The table lists this clonotype with many counts. This chain connects TRBV5-8 to TRBJ2-3, with 15 bases fitting TRBD2. Unmatched junction bases numbered 6, after V lost 4 bases and J lost 6 bases. Looked up from germline, CDR1 is SGHTS and CDR2 is YDEGEE. The CDR3 runs 16 residues. The CDR3 here is CASSTGLAGGKDTQYF. CDR3 nucleotides: TGTGCCAGCAGCACCGGACTAGCGGGAGGGAAGGATACGCAGTATTTT.

This clonotype was picked up many times. The J gene is TRBJ2-1, the V gene TRBV5-1; 8 nucleotides line up with TRBD1. The ends lost 4 bases at V and 6 bases at J; junction bases unmatched: 15. The germline CDR1 and CDR2 sequences are SGHRS and YFSETQ. The CDR3 consists of 17 residues. CDR3 nucleotide sequence: TGCGCCAGCAGCACAGACCGGGACAGGTTACGAGGCAATGAGCAGTTCTTC. Amino acids: CASSTDRDRLRGNEQFF. The complete variable domain, with remaining parts taken from reference TRBV5-1 and TRBJ2-1, reads KAGVTQTPRYLIKTRGQQVTLSCSPISGHRSVSWYQQTPGQGLQFLFEYFSETQRNKGNFPGRFSGRQFSNSRSEMNVSTLELGDSALYLCASSTDRDRLRGNEQFFGPGTRLTVL.

Many counts were recorded for this clonotype. The chain has TRBV20-1 and TRBJ2-3, with D possibly being TRBD1 (6 bases). Between the trimmed V and J ends, which lost 6 bases and 3 bases, there was a span of 16 bases. From germline, CDR1 is DFQATT and CDR2 SNEGSKA (reference sequence). The CDR3 contains 14 residues. The DNA for the CDR3 is TGCAGTGCCAGGACAGCGAGGGGTACAGATACGCAGTATTTT. This encodes CSARTARGTDTQYF.

Ten or more counts support this clonotype. This sequence joins TRBV4-3 and TRBJ1-3, with D possibly matching TRBD1 (5 bases). From germline, CDR1 is LGHNA and CDR2 YSLEER. The CDR3 runs 16 residues. Trimming stripped 0 bases from V and 3 bases from J, with 12 bases between. The CDR3 loop reads CASSQEGGAGGNTIYF. The CDR3 DNA sequence: TGCGCCAGCAGCCAAGAAGGCGGGGCGGGTGGAAACACCATATATTTT.

A few counts support this clonotype. The gene calls are TRBV28 and TRBJ2-1; 7 bases agree with TRBD2. Germline lookup yields CDR1 MDHEN and CDR2 SYDVKM. There are 15 residues in the CDR3. V lost 3 bases and J lost 5; bases outside the gene matches: 7. The CDR3: CASSFIGRADNEQFF. CDR3 coding DNA: TGTGCCAGCAGTTTTATTGGGAGGGCCGACAATGAGCAGTTCTTC.

About this clonotype: A much more abundant neighbour one base away suggests this may be a read error. Since the CDR3 does not end with the conserved phenylalanine or tryptophan, this likely comes from a read error. This chain connects TRBV12-3 or TRBV12-4 to TRBJ2-2; D is perhaps TRBD1 (5 bases). Trimming shortened V by 3 bases and J by 5 bases, and 13 bases separated the two germline ends. This CDR3 has 15 amino acids. CDR3 protein: CASSFHQGGTGELFL. Written as DNA, the CDR3 is TGTGCCAGCAGTTTTCACCAGGGTGGGACCGGGGAGCTGTTTCTT.

This clonotype was found many times. The rearrangement uses TRBV18 and TRBJ2-7, with D perhaps being TRBD1 or TRBD2 (5 bases each). This CDR3 contains 15 residues. Trimming stripped 4 bases from V and 3 bases from J, with 16 bases between. Germline V gene data show CDR1 as KGHSH and CDR2 as LQKENI. The CDR3 protein is CASSLQPGRNYEQYF. CDR3 bases: TGTGCCAGCTCACTCCAACCGGGACGGAACTACGAGCAGTACTTC.

This clonotype was seen repeatedly, ten times or more. The chain couples TRBV12-3 or TRBV12-4 to TRBJ2-1, with 11 bases fitting TRBD1. Unmatched junction bases numbered 19, after V lost 6 bases and J lost 9 bases. This CDR3 has 18 amino acids. The CDR3 sequence: CASSQLGSGTGGISEQFF. CDR3 bases: TGTGCCAGCAGCCAGCTGGGCTCCGGGACAGGGGGTATTAGTGAGCAGTTCTTC.

This clonotype was recorded at least ten times. V is TRBV10-2 and J is TRBJ2-5; D perhaps matches TRBD2 (6 bases). V lost 8 bases, J lost 5 bases, and 15 bases lay in between. The CDR3 consists of 13 residues. In germline, CDR1 is WSHSY, CDR2 SAAADI. Here the CDR3 DNA reads TGCGCCAGCGGACGGTTTGGGGGGGAGACCCAGTACTTC. It is translated as CASGRFGGETQYF.

This clonotype was recorded only once. A much bigger clone sits one base away, suggesting this may be a read error. J is TRBJ2-1 and V is TRBV6-2 or TRBV6-3, with 10 bases that match TRBD2. Losses at the gene ends were 8 bases for V and 3 bases for J; bases not matched to a gene: 10. Germline V gene lookup returns CDR1 MNHEY and CDR2 SVGEGT. This CDR3 is 16 amino acids long. The CDR3: CASGTIAGGFYNEQFF. As DNA, the CDR3 is TGTGCCAGCGGTACCATAGCGGGAGGTTTCTACAATGAGCAGTTCTTC.

This clonotype has a count of ten or more. The V gene is TRBV5-1, the J gene TRBJ2-5, with a possible D match to TRBD1 (6 bases). Germline CDR1 is SGHRS and CDR2 is YFSETQ. The CDR3 sequence is 14 residues long. V was pared by 0 bases and J by 1 base, with 7 bases between. CDR3 coding DNA: TGCGCCAGCAGCTTGGGCAGGGGCCAAGAGACCCAGTACTTC. It codes for CASSLGRGQETQYF.

Many counts were recorded for this clonotype. CDR3 in amino acids: CATSRDLRGFSSSGNTIYF. In DNA form, the CDR3 reads TGTGCCACCAGCAGAGATTTGCGGGGCTTTTCGAGCTCTGGAAACACCATATATTTT. The V gene is TRBV15, the J gene TRBJ1-3, with a possible D match to TRBD1 (5 bases). This CDR3 is 19 amino acids long. Germline-derived CDR1 and CDR2 are LNHNV and YYDKDF (reference sequence). V lost 0 bases, J lost 0 bases, and 18 bases lay in between.